This TCR beta chain was profiled in a study of cytomegalovirus exposure and HLA in healthy donors. Study findings and constraints: Most of the CMV-associated TCR beta chains (in a later analysis) appeared to be HLA-restricted.

In its sample, this clone was seen many times. The antigen remains unidentified. V shed 5 bases and J 8 bases; nucleotides not matched to a gene: 9. CDR3 length: 14 residues. Germline V gene sequence: CDR1 MNHNS, CDR2 SASEGT. The PCR had 60 Vbeta and 13 Jbeta primers. TCRdb's table, derived via immunoSEQ multiplex PCR, lists solely in-frame clones and lacks some. The data hold 74,000 or so clones, with around 63% observed a single time. The sample consisted of PBMCs. The chain carries TRBV6-1 and TRBJ1-2; 9 bases are shared with TRBD1. This receptor was identified in a young woman in good health and CMV-seronegative. CDR3 DNA sequence: TGTGCCAGCAGTCGGGACAGGGCAATACAGGGCTACACCTTC. This sequence encodes CASSRDRAIQGYTF.